The clone carrying this T cell receptor (beta chain) was seen a handful of times. MiXCR, run by TCRdb on the RT-PCR reads, gives a single entry per CDR3 protein. The data show approximately 200,000 distinct CDR3 sequences, more than 35% seen once. Between the trimmed V and J ends, which lost 2 bases and 9 bases, there was a span of 17 bases. Germline V gene sequence: CDR1 KGHSH, CDR2 LQKENI. This CDR3 contains 15 residues. The data derive from a study of patients and donors after allogeneic stem cell transplantation. The sequenced sample consisted of blood, either unsorted or a sorted T cell fraction (not recorded which). The chain links TRBV18 to TRBJ2-1, with D maybe TRBD2 (5 bases). This clonotype was obtained from a human donor who was either an allogeneic HSCT recipient or a stem cell or donor lymphocyte infusion donor (not recorded which). It is not recorded whose cells these are; they may come from a transplant donor. CDR3 residues: CASSPLGAGFGEQFF. In DNA, the CDR3 is TGTGCCAGCTCACCATTGGGAGCAGGATTCGGTGAGCAGTTCTTC.